The 21 T cell receptor beta chains below were found in one sample sequenced in a study of beta chain features in type 1 diabetes. As every portion of the isolated RNA was reverse transcribed, the sequencing read expressed TCRB transcripts. Repertoires were generated with immunoSEQ multiplex PCR, while TCRdb's copy carries only in-frame clones and drops some. The data contain over 150,000 clones, 7.5% to 10% of them seen just once; the ten biggest clones take up 0.55% to 0.75%. Sequencing was done on a sample of central memory CD4+ T cells from blood. The receptors were sampled from a man aged 18 to 29 in good health.

The DNA for the CDR3 is TGTGCCAGCAGCCTTGGACAGGGTAGCAGTACAAGTCAGCCCCAGCATTTT. Residues: CASSLGQGSSTSQPQHF. The gene calls are TRBV7-2 and TRBJ1-5; 8 bases are a match to TRBD1. Germline V CDR1 and CDR2: SGHTA, FQGNSA. The CDR3 covers 17 residues. With V trimmed by 5 bases and J by 6 bases, 15 bases remained unmatched.

The chain combines TRBV18 with TRBJ2-7; TRBD1 might be the D (5 bases). Germline CDR1 and CDR2: KGHSH and LQKENI. V lost 2 bases and J 5 bases, leaving 10 bases between the germline ends. The CDR3 contains 13 residues. The CDR3 sequence: CASSPGRENEQYF. CDR3 nucleotide sequence: TGTGCCAGCTCACCAGGCAGGGAAAACGAGCAGTACTTC.

This clone occurred a few times. The chain joins TRBV27 to TRBJ2-7; 13 bases agree with TRBD2. The CDR3 sequence is 16 residues long. From germline, CDR1 is MNHEY and CDR2 SMNVEV (reference sequence). The V gene end was trimmed by 6 bases and the J gene end by 2 bases; junction bases not matched to a gene: 7. The CDR3 nucleotides are TGTGCCAGCAGCGTTAAAACTAGCGGGAGGGCCTACGAGCAGTACTTC. Translating gives CASSVKTSGRAYEQYF.

V usage is TRBV29-1 and J usage is TRBJ1-2; TRBD1 might be the D (5 bases). The CDR3 contains 12 residues. The germline V gene has CDR1 SQVTM and CDR2 ANQGSEA. V lost 3 bases, J lost 5 bases, and 10 bases lay in between. DNA for the CDR3: TGCAGCGTTGACAGGGCGAGGTATGGCTACACCTTC. It codes for CSVDRARYGYTF.

In this sample, this clone turned up many times. This chain uses TRBV29-1 with TRBJ2-1; D gene uncertain. Per germline, CDR1 SQVTM and CDR2 ANQGSEA. Trimming took off 8 bases at V and 4 bases at J, with 6 bases between the two ends. The CDR3 length is 10 residues. CDR3 bases: TGCAGCTCCCAGTACAATGAGCAGTTCTTC. It encodes CSSQYNEQFF.

This clone was seen only a few times. V is TRBV30 and J is TRBJ1-2, with TRBD1 matching 9 bases. The J segment lost 6 bases and the V segment lost 3 bases, leaving 5 bases of the junction unmatched. The germline V gene has CDR1 GTSNPN and CDR2 SVGIG (reference sequence). There are 13 residues in the CDR3. CDR3 coding DNA: TGTGCCTGGAGCGTGGGACAGGGACATGGCTACACCTTC. Amino acid sequence: CAWSVGQGHGYTF.

J is TRBJ1-3 and V is TRBV6-5; D is ambiguous. The V gene's germline CDR1 is MNHEY and CDR2 SVGAGI. There are 15 residues in the CDR3. Trimming took off 2 bases at V and 0 bases at J, with 8 bases between the two ends. In DNA form, the CDR3 reads TGTGCCAGCAGTTACGGGCACAACTCTGGAAACACCATATATTTT. This gives the protein CASSYGHNSGNTIYF.

This clone was counted a few times. The V call is TRBV19, the J call TRBJ2-5; maybe TRBD2 (5 bases). Trimming removed 2 bases from V and 4 bases from J, with 11 bases in between. There are 14 residues in the CDR3. CDR1 LNHDA and CDR2 SQIVND come from the germline V gene (reference sequence). CDR3 amino acids: CASSITGYGETQYF. CDR3 bases: TGTGCCAGTAGTATAACGGGGTATGGAGAGACCCAGTACTTC.

This clone was observed a few times. The chain is built from TRBV19 and TRBJ1-5; 8 bases map to TRBD1. This CDR3 has 15 amino acids. Germline V gives CDR1 LNHDA, CDR2 SQIVND (reference sequence). V was clipped by 7 bases and J by 2 bases; unmatched bases: 7. This chain's CDR3 is CASNADRVGNQPQHF. The CDR3 DNA reads TGTGCCAGTAACGCGGACAGGGTGGGCAATCAGCCCCAGCATTTT.

In its sample, this clone was seen many times. The chain has TRBV4-3 and TRBJ2-3; 7 bases line up with TRBD2. CDR1 is LGHNA, CDR2 YSLEER, per germline. J gave up 1 base and V 2 bases, and 6 bases lay outside the gene matches. CDR3 size: 16 residues. The DNA for the CDR3 is TGCGCCAGCAGCCAACAGGGAGGGTTCGGCACAGATACGCAGTATTTT. Protein sequence: CASSQQGGFGTDTQYF.

This clone was seen repeatedly, ten times or more. The chain couples TRBV5-1 to TRBJ2-1; 11 bases match TRBD2. With 4 bases clipped from V and 0 bases from J, the junction kept 6 bases outside the gene matches. The CDR3 is 17 amino acids. From germline, CDR1 is SGHRS and CDR2 YFSETQ. This CDR3 reads CASSPSSGGTSYNEQFF. The CDR3 DNA sequence: TGCGCCAGCAGCCCCTCTAGCGGGGGGACCTCCTACAATGAGCAGTTCTTC.

This clone turned up a few times. The chain couples TRBV28 to TRBJ2-3; TRBD2 matches 10 bases. This CDR3 has 15 residues. CDR1 is MDHEN and CDR2 is SYDVKM in the germline V gene. V shed 5 bases, J shed 10 bases, and the junction held 12 bases outside the gene matches. The CDR3 nucleotides are TGTGCCAGCAGTCACGGACTAGCGGTGGGAAGGGCGCAGTATTTT. This sequence encodes CASSHGLAVGRAQYF.

The sample holds a few counts of this clone. The chain combines TRBV19 with TRBJ2-1, with TRBD1 matching 9 bases. This CDR3 region has 16 residues. Germline V gene lookup returns CDR1 LNHDA and CDR2 SQIVND (reference sequence). The V gene end was trimmed by 1 base and the J gene end by 4 bases; junction bases not matched to a gene: 5. Here the CDR3 reads CASSIGETGGYNEQFF. CDR3 DNA sequence: TGTGCCAGTAGTATAGGTGAGACAGGGGGGTACAATGAGCAGTTCTTC.

This clone was counted between two and nine times. The chain couples TRBV5-1 to TRBJ2-1; D unresolved. Deletions cut 1 base from V and 9 bases from J, with 5 bases between. Germline V gene lookup returns CDR1 SGHRS and CDR2 YFSETQ. The CDR3 sequence is 11 residues long. The DNA of the CDR3 is TGCGCCAGCAGCTTGCTGAGTGAGCAGTTCTTC. The encoded protein is CASSLLSEQFF.

The gene calls are TRBV5-1 and TRBJ2-3, with 15 bases lining up with TRBD2. V gave up 1 base and J gave up 5 bases; unmatched junction bases: 5. CDR1 and CDR2 from the germline V gene are SGHRS and YFSETQ. This CDR3 spans 17 amino acids. The CDR3, as DNA: TGCGCCAGCAGCTTGCGGACTAGCGGGAGGGCCATAGATACGCAGTATTTT. It yields the protein CASSLRTSGRAIDTQYF.

This clone was picked up many times. The chain recombines TRBV29-1 with TRBJ2-3; TRBD2 might be the D (5 bases). This CDR3 is 13 amino acids long. V lost 7 bases and J lost 0, with 11 bases in between. The V gene's germline CDR1 is SQVTM and CDR2 ANQGSEA. The CDR3: CSGLRTSTDTQYF. The CDR3 coding sequence is TGCAGCGGGCTCAGGACTAGCACAGATACGCAGTATTTT.

This clone was seen a handful of times. The chain carries TRBV19 and TRBJ1-5, with TRBD1 as a possible D gene (5 bases). Germline CDR1 is LNHDA and CDR2 is SQIVND (reference sequence). V lost 4 bases, J lost 7 bases, and 17 bases lay in between. There are 15 residues in the CDR3. Here the CDR3 reads CASSTTDGLGQPQHF. CDR3 DNA sequence: TGTGCCAGTAGTACGACAGATGGCCTTGGGCAGCCCCAGCATTTT.

This clone showed up just a few times. The chain joins TRBV28 to TRBJ1-5; D uncertain. Trimming removed 7 bases from V and 7 bases from J, with 11 bases in between. CDR3 length: 12 amino acids. Germline V lookup: CDR1 MDHEN, CDR2 SYDVKM. DNA for the CDR3: TGTGCCAGCAAATCGGGGTGGCAGCCCCAGCATTTT. The encoded protein is CASKSGWQPQHF.

This clone came up a few times. The chain couples TRBV18 to TRBJ1-5, with a weak D call TRBD1 (5 bases). This CDR3 is 15 amino acids long. Germline values: CDR1 KGHSH, CDR2 LQKENI. The V and J ends lost 2 bases and 6 bases respectively, with 14 bases between them. The CDR3 DNA is TGTGCCAGCTCACCAACCACAGGCGGACGTCAGCCCCAGCATTTT. As protein: CASSPTTGGRQPQHF.

This clone was counted only a few times. The chain couples TRBV7-9 to TRBJ1-5; tentative D call: TRBD1 (5 bases). Trimming cost V 2 bases and J 5 bases, with 19 bases left between them. The CDR3 has 17 residues. CDR1 and CDR2 from the germline V gene are SEHNR and FQNEAQ (reference sequence). The CDR3 loop is CASSLSDPSRQHQPQHF. In DNA form, the CDR3 reads TGTGCCAGCAGCTTAAGCGATCCGAGCAGACAGCATCAGCCCCAGCATTTT.

This clone was seen repeatedly, ten times or more. The chain uses TRBV23-1 and TRBJ1-2; 9 nucleotides agree with TRBD1. TRBV23-1 belongs to the ORF category, with a function that is uncertain. The CDR3 spans 19 residues. V lost 0 bases and J lost 4; bases outside the gene matches: 15. CDR3 sequence (DNA): TGCGCCAGCAGTCAATCACGTAGAGACAGGGGGGAGGAAGGCTATGGCTACACCTTC. Its translation is CASSQSRRDRGEEGYGYTF.